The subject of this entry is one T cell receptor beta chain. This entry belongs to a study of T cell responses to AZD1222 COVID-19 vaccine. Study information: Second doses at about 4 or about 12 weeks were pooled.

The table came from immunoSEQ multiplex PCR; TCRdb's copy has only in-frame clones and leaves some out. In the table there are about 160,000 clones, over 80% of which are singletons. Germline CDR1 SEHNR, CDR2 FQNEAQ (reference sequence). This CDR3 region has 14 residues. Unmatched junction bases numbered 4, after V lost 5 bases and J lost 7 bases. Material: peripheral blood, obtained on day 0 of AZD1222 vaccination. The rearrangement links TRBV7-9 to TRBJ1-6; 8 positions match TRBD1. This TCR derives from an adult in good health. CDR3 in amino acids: CASSRGQENSPLHF. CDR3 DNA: TGTGCCAGCAGCCGGGGACAGGAGAATTCACCCCTCCACTTT.